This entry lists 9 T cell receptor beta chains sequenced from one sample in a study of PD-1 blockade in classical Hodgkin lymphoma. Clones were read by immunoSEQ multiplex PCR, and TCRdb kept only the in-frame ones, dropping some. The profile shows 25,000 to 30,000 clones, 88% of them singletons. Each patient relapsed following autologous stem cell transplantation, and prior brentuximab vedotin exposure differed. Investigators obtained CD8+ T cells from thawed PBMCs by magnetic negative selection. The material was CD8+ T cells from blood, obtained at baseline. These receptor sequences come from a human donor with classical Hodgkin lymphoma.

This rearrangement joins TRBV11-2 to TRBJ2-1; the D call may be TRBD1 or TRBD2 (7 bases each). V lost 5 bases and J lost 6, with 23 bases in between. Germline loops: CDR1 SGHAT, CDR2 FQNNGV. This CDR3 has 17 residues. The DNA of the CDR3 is TGTGCCAGCAGCCTAACAGTCAGGGGGAGGGAGGGCAATGAGCAGTTCTTC. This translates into CASSLTVRGREGNEQFF.

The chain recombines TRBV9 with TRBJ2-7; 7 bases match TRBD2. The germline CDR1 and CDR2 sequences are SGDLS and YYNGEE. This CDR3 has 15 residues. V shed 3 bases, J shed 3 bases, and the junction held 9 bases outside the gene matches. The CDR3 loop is CASSAGGGMRYEQYF. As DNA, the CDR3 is TGTGCCAGCAGCGCGGGAGGTGGCATGCGCTACGAGCAGTACTTC.

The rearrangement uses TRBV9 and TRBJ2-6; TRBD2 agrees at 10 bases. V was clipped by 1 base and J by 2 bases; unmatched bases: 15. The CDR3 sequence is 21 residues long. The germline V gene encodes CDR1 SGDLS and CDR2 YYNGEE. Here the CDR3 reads CASSVLYDSSGSSTGANVLTF. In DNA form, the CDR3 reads TGTGCCAGCAGCGTACTATATGACTCTAGCGGGAGCTCAACTGGGGCCAACGTCCTGACTTTC.

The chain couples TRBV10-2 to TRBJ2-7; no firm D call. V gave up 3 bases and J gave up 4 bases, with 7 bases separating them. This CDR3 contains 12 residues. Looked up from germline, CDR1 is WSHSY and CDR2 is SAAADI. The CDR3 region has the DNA TGCGCCAGCAGTGAAGTAGGGTACGAGCAGTACTTC. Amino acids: CASSEVGYEQYF.

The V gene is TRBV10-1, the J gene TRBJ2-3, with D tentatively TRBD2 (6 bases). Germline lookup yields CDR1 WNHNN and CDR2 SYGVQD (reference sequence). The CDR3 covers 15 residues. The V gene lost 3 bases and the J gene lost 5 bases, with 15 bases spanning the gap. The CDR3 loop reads CASSEGSRGGDTQYF. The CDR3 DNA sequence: TGCGCCAGCAGTGAAGGTAGTAGGGGAGGAGATACGCAGTATTTT.

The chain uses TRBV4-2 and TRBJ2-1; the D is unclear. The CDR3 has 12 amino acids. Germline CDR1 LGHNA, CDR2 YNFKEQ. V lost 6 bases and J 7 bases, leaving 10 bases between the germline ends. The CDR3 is CASSPLGNEQFF. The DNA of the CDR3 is TGTGCCAGCAGTCCACTGGGGAATGAGCAGTTCTTC.

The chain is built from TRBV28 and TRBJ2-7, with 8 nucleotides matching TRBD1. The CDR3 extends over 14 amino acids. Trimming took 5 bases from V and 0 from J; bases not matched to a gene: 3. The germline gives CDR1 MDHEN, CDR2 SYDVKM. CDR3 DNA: TGTGCCAGCAGTGGGGACAGGCGCTCCTACGAGCAGTACTTC. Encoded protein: CASSGDRRSYEQYF.

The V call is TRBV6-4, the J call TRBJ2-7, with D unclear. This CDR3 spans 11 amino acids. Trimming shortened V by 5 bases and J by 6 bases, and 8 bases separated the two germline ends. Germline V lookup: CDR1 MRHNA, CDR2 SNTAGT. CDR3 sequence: CASSRAFEQYF. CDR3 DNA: TGTGCCAGCAGTCGAGCGTTCGAGCAGTACTTC.

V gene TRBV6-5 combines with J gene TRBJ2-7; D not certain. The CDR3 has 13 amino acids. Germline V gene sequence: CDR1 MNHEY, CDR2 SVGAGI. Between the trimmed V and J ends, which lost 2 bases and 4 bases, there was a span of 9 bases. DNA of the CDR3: TGTGCCAGCAGTTACACATTAGGTTACGAGCAGTACTTC. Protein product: CASSYTLGYEQYF.